This T cell receptor beta chain was profiled in a study of T-cell reconstitution after alpha-beta-depleted transplantation in children (dated by TCRdb to about 2016). With respect to the entire study: Using TCR repertoire profiling, the study quantitatively followed how T-cell immune reconstitution unfolded in children after TCRalphabeta/CD19-depleted allogeneic hematopoietic cell transplantation.

Counted from cysteine to phenylalanine, this CDR3 has 16 amino acids. Only CDR3 DNA is held: 48 bases, read in frame from base 1. In the germline V gene, CDR1 corresponds to SQVTM and CDR2 to ANQGSEA. The V and J ends are trimmed by 1 base and 0 bases, leaving 16 bases between them. Library creation used PCR. The instrument given in TCRdb is Illumina HiSeq 2500. Molecular barcoding was employed in the preparation of TCR libraries, with unique molecular identifiers being used to normalize TCRbeta repertoire quantification. TCRdb applied fastp at Q25 and MiXCR to the public reads, then kept only in-frame beta chains. Rows with one shared CDR3 protein collapse into an entry with the most common genes and DNA. The sample contains 190,000 or so distinct CDR3 sequences, roughly 15% of them found a single time. The top ten hold about 13% of the sample. Comment on this clonotype: Its cognate antigen has yet to be identified. There are no base qualities to consult, and no much larger clone falls within one base.

This sequence was found in a human donor who donated a stem cell graft to a child with acute lymphoblastic leukemia. This chain is built from TRBV29-1 and TRBJ2-7; tentative D gene TRBD2, with 5 bases matching. Source: PBMCs from the stem cell graft donor, taken from the stem cell graft. CDR3 reads: CSVEGGIASSSYEQYF. The DNA reads as follows: TGCAGCGTTGAAGGAGGTATAGCGTCCAGCTCCTACGAGCAGTACTTC.